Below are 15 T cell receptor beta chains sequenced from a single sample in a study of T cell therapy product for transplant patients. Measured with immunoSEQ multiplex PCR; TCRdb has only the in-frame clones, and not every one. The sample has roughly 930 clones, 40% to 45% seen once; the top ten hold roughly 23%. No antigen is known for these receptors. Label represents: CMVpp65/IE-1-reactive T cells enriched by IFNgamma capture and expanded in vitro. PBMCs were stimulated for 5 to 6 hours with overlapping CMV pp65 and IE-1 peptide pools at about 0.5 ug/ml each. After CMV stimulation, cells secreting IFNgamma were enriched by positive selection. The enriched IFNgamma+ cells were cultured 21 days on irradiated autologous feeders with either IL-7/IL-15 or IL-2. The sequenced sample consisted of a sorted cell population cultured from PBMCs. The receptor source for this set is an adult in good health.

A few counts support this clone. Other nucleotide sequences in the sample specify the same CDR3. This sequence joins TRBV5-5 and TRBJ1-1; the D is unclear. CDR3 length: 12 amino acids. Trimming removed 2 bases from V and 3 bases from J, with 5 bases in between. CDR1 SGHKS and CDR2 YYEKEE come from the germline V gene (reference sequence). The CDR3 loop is CASSLTDTEAFF. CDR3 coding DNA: TGTGCCAGCAGCTTAACGGACACTGAAGCTTTCTTT.

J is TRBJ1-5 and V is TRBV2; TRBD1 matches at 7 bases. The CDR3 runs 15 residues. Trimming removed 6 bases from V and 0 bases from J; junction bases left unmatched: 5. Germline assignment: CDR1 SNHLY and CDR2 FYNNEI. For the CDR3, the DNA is TGTGCCAGCAGGGCGGGACAGTATAGCAATCAGCCCCAGCATTTT. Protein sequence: CASRAGQYSNQPQHF. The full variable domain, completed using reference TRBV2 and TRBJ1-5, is EPEVTQTPSHQVTQMGQEVILRCVPISNHLYFYWYRQILGQKVEFLVSFYNNEISEKSEIFDDQFSVERPDGSNFTLKIRSTKLEDSAMYFCASRAGQYSNQPQHFGDGTRLSIL.

CDR3 sequence: CASSVGTGAEETQYF. In DNA form, the CDR3 reads TGTGCCAGCAGCGTAGGGACAGGGGCCGAGGAGACCCAGTACTTC. This chain uses TRBV9 with TRBJ2-5, with TRBD1 matching 9 bases. Germline V gives CDR1 SGDLS, CDR2 YYNGEE. The V segment lost 0 bases and the J segment 5 bases; nucleotides outside the gene matches: 5. The CDR3 is made up of 15 amino acids.

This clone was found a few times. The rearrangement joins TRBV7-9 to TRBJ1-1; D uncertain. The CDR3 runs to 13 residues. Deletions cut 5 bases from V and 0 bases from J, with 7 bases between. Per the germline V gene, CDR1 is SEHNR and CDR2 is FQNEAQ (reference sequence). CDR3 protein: CASSPELNTEAFF. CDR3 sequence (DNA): TGTGCCAGCAGCCCCGAGTTGAACACTGAAGCTTTCTTT.

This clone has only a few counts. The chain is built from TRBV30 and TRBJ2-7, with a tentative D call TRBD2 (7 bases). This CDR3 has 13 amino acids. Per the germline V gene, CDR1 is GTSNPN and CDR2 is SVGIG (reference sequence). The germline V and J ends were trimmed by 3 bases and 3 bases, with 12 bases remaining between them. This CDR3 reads CAWSGGLHYEQYF. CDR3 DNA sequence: TGTGCCTGGAGCGGGGGGCTTCACTACGAGCAGTACTTC.

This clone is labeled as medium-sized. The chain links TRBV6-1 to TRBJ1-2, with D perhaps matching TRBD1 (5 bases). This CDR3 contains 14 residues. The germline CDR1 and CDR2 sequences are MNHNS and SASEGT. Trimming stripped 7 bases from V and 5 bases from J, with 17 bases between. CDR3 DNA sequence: TGTGCCAGCATGGGGGGAAGGGGAGAATATGGCTACACCTTC. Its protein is CASMGGRGEYGYTF.

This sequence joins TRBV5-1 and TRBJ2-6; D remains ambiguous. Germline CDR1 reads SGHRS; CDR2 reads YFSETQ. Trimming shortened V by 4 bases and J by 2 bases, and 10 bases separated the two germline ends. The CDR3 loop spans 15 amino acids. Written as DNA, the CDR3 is TGCGCCAGCAGCCTAGGAATCCCTGGGGCCAACGTCCTGACTTTC. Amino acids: CASSLGIPGANVLTF.

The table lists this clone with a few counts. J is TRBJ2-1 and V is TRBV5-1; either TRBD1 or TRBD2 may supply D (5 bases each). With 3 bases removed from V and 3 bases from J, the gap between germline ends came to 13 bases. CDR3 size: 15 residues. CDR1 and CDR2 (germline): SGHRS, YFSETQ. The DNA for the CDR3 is TGCGCCAGCAGCTCCTTGAGGGACCACTACAATGAGCAGTTCTTC. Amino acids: CASSSLRDHYNEQFF.

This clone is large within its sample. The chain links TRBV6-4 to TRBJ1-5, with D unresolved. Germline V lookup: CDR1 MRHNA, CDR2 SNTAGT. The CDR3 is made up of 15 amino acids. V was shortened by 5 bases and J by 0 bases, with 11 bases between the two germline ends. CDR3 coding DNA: TGTGCCAGCAGTTTCGACACCTTTAGCAATCAGCCCCAGCATTTT. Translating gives CASSFDTFSNQPQHF.

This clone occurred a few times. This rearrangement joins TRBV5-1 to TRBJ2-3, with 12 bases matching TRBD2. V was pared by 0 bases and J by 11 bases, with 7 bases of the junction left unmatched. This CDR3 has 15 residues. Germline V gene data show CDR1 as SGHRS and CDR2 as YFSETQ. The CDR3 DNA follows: TGCGCCAGCAGCTTGGCTAGCGGGGGGGCAATGGGGCAGTATTTT. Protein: CASSLASGGAMGQYF.

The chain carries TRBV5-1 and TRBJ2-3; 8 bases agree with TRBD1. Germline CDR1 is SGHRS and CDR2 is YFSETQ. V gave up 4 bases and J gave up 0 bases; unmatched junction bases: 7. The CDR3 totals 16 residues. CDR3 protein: CASSPQGAISTDTQYF. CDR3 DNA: TGCGCCAGCAGCCCTCAGGGGGCCATTAGCACAGATACGCAGTATTTT.

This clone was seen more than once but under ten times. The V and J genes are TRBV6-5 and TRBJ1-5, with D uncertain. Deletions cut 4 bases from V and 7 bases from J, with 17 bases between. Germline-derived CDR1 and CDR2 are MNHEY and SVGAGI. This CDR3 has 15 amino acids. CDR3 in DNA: TGTGCCAGCAGTTTAGGAGGTTTCGAAGGACAGCCCCAGCATTTT. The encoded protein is CASSLGGFEGQPQHF.

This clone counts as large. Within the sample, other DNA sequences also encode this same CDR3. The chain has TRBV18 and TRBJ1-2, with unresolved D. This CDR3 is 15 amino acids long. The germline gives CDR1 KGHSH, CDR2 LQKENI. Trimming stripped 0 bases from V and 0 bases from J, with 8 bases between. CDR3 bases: TGTGCCAGCTCACCACCAGCGGGTACTAACTATGGCTACACCTTC. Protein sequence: CASSPPAGTNYGYTF.

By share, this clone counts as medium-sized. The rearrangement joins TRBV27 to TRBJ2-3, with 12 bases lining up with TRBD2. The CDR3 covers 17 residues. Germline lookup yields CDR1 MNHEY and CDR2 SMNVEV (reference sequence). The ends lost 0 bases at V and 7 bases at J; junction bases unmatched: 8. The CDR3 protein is CASSLSLAGGRRNTQYF. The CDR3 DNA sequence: TGTGCCAGCAGTTTATCCCTAGCGGGGGGGCGTCGGAATACGCAGTATTTT.

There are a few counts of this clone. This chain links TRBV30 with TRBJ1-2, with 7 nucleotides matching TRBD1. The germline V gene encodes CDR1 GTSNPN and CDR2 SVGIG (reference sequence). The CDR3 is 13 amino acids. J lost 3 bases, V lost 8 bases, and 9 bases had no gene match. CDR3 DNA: TGTGCCGGGTCACAGGGGCTCCACTATGGCTACACCTTC. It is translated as CAGSQGLHYGYTF.